This T cell receptor (beta chain) came from a study of cytomegalovirus exposure and HLA in healthy donors. A multiplex PCR was run with 60 Vbeta primers and 13 Jbeta primers. Assay used: immunoSEQ multiplex PCR; TCRdb lists only in-frame clones, some missing. The sample holds about 200,000 clones, more than 75% seen once. The CDR3 is 18 residues long. Germline V gene data show CDR1 as KGHSH and CDR2 as LQKENI. V gave up 3 bases and J gave up 0 bases; unmatched junction bases: 11. The TCR originated in a male donor in good health and CMV-seropositive. The sample comprised PBMCs. The chain combines TRBV18 with TRBJ1-5; 7 bases match TRBD1. CDR3 residues: CASSPDRVFFGSNQPQHF. The CDR3 DNA is TGTGCCAGCTCACCTGACAGGGTATTCTTCGGTAGCAATCAGCCCCAGCATTTT.